Listed below are T cell receptor beta chains from one sample, sequenced in a study of Graves' ophthalmopathy and Graves' hyperthyroidism. MiXCR, run by TCRdb on the multiplex PCR reads, gives a single entry per CDR3 protein. Of 40,000 to 45,000 distinct CDR3 sequences detected, around 52% appear once; the ten largest clones hold roughly 18%. Sequencing was done on a sample of peripheral blood. These receptors were collected from an adult man with Graves' ophthalmopathy. The CDR3 runs from the conserved cysteine through the conserved F or W. D genes are given only for firm matches. For some rows the clone size is stated as once, few or many, or as a class when expanded; others skip it.

CDR3 DNA	CDR3 protein	J gene	V gene	clone size	D gene
TGTGTCAGCAGGCAGGGAGGGGGTACCGGGGAGCTGTTTTTT	CVSRQGGGTGELFF	TRBJ2-2	TRBV25-1	.	.
TGCGCCAGCAGCTTTAACAACAATGAGCAGTTCTTC	CASSFNNNEQFF	TRBJ2-1	TRBV5-1	many	.
TGTGCCACCAGCAGAGATAGGCAGGGGGCCTATGGCTACACCTTC	CATSRDRQGAYGYTF	TRBJ1-2	TRBV15	.	TRBD1
TGTGCCGTATCGGGGGGGGTACACACTGAAGCTTTCTTT	CAVSGGVHTEAFF	TRBJ1-1	TRBV27	few	.
TGTGCCAGCACCACAGCAGGGTGGAACTATGGCTACACCTTC	CASTTAGWNYGYTF	TRBJ1-2	TRBV28	many	.
TGTGCCAGCAGCCCAGGGGTAGGGTACGAGCAGTACTTC	CASSPGVGYEQYF	TRBJ2-7	TRBV7-9	.	.
TGTGCCAGCAGCGTCAATCCGGGTCGCGACGAGCAGTACTTC	CASSVNPGRDEQYF	TRBJ2-7	TRBV9	.	.
TGTGCCTGGGGCAGGAACCCGGAGGGTGGCTACACCTTC	CAWGRNPEGGYTF	TRBJ1-2	TRBV30	.	.
TGTGCCAGCAGCCATAATGAGGCAAATTCACCCCTCCACTTT	CASSHNEANSPLHF	TRBJ1-6	TRBV3-1	.	.
TGTGCCAGTGGCCCCCGGGACAGGGTCAACAATGAGCAGTTCTTC	CASGPRDRVNNEQFF	TRBJ2-1	TRBV19	.	TRBD1
TGTGCCAGTAGGGGTGGGAGCTCCTACAATGTGCAGTTCTTC	CASRGGSSYNVQFF	TRBJ2-1	TRBV11-1	once	.
TGTGCCAGCAGTGAGAGAGCTACCTATGGCTACACCTTC	CASSERATYGYTF	TRBJ1-2	TRBV25-1	medium-sized	.
TGTGCCAGCAGTGAAGCGCCAGGCCAGGGAGGCGGCTACACCTTC	CASSEAPGQGGGYTF	TRBJ1-2	TRBV2	medium-sized	.
TGCGCCAGCAGCCAGGTTGGAGGAGGGACCTACGAGCAGTACTTC	CASSQVGGGTYEQYF	TRBJ2-7	TRBV5-1	.	.
TGTGCCAGTAGTATCACAGGGGGCCCCGCGCCCCAGCATTTT	CASSITGGPAPQHF	TRBJ1-5	TRBV19	.	TRBD1
TGTGCTAGTGGTTTGGTAAGCGGGCATGGGCGGTTCTTC	CASGLVSGHGRFF	TRBJ2-1	TRBV12-5	.	.
TGTGCCAGCAGCTTAGAGTCGTTCGGGGGGGCATCTGCTTCACCCCTCCACTTT	CASSLESFGGASASPLHF	TRBJ1-6	TRBV7-9	many	.
TGTGCCACCAGTGGTTTAGGGCTAGCGGGGATACAGACCCAGTACTTC	CATSGLGLAGIQTQYF	TRBJ2-5	TRBV24-1	.	TRBD2
TGTGCCAGCAGTCCCCAGGGCGTTTTCAATCAGCCCCAGCATTTT	CASSPQGVFNQPQHF	TRBJ1-5	TRBV12-3/TRBV12-4	.	.
TGTGCCACCAGCAGAGTACGGGGCAGGACTAATGAAAAACTGTTTTTT	CATSRVRGRTNEKLFF	TRBJ1-4	TRBV15	.	.
TGTGCCAGCAGCGGGGCAGGGGGCCCTGGGACTGAAGCTTTCTTT	CASSGAGGPGTEAFF	TRBJ1-1	TRBV9	.	TRBD1
TGTGCCAGCAGTACAGGGAACACTGAAGCTTTCTTT	CASSTGNTEAFF	TRBJ1-1	TRBV7-3	.	.
TGTGCCAGCAGCTTAAGAGGGGCAGGGACGGAGACCCAGTACTTC	CASSLRGAGTETQYF	TRBJ2-5	TRBV7-6	.	.
TGTGCCAGTCGAAAGGAGACTACCAAGGCGGATACGCAGTATTTT	CASRKETTKADTQYF	TRBJ2-3	TRBV2	.	.